Listed here are 17 T cell receptor beta chains from one sample, sequenced in a study of siplizumab effects on memory and regulatory T cells. The method was immunoSEQ multiplex PCR; TCRdb's version includes in-frame clones alone and lacks a portion of them. Among about 97,000 clones, about 90% were seen once, and the ten largest hold around 12%. Material: non-Treg CD4+ T cells sorted from blood. Receptors were obtained from a human donor in good health.

The chain couples TRBV19 to TRBJ2-1; TRBD2 matches at 8 bases. Trimming took 3 bases from V and 15 from J; bases not matched to a gene: 10. CDR3 length: 13 amino acids. Germline V gene sequence: CDR1 LNHDA, CDR2 SQIVND (reference sequence). The DNA of the CDR3 is TGTGCCAGTAGTATTAGTCTGGGACTAGTACGGTTCTTC. This translates into CASSISLGLVRFF. Looking up the rest from reference TRBV19 and TRBJ2-1 gives the full variable domain: DGGITQSPKYLFRKEGQNVTLSCEQNLNHDAMYWYRQDPGQGLRLIYYSQIVNDFQKGDIAEGYSVSREKKESFPLTVTSAQKNPTAFYLCASSISLGLVRFFGPGTRLTVL.

J is TRBJ1-2 and V is TRBV25-1; D gene ambiguous. The germline gives CDR1 MGHDK, CDR2 SYGVNS. CDR3 length: 14 residues. V lost 7 bases, J lost 2 bases, and 14 bases lay in between. Here the CDR3 DNA reads TGTGCCAGCAAAGGGCAGCTAGGAAACTATGGCTACACCTTC. It specifies CASKGQLGNYGYTF.

This clone has more than one count but fewer than ten. The V gene is TRBV6-1, the J gene TRBJ2-1, with 12 bases fitting TRBD2. Germline V gene sequence: CDR1 MNHNS, CDR2 SASEGT. With 5 bases clipped from V and 6 bases from J, the junction kept 5 bases outside the gene matches. This CDR3 has 15 amino acids. The CDR3 DNA is TGTGCCAGCAGTAAAACTAGCGGGAGGCTCAATGAGCAGTTCTTC. Its protein is CASSKTSGRLNEQFF.

This chain uses TRBV7-3 with TRBJ1-1; the D is unclear. CDR3 length: 15 residues. Between the trimmed V and J ends, which lost 5 bases and 1 base, there was a span of 14 bases. Germline V lookup: CDR1 SGHTA, CDR2 FQGTGA. The CDR3 protein is CASSPDGRRNTEAFF. DNA of the CDR3: TGTGCCAGCAGCCCAGACGGACGGAGGAACACTGAAGCTTTCTTT.

The chain links TRBV30 to TRBJ2-7, with unresolved D. The CDR3 contains 13 residues. CDR1 is GTSNPN, CDR2 SVGIG, per germline (reference sequence). Trimming left V 5 bases short and J 0 bases short, with 11 bases between. CDR3 protein: CAWCNKGSYEQYF. The CDR3 DNA follows: TGTGCCTGGTGTAATAAGGGCTCCTACGAGCAGTACTTC.

As to this clone: The same CDR3 arises from other DNA sequences in this sample as well. The chain uses TRBV9 and TRBJ1-3; 7 bases map to TRBD1. CDR1 is SGDLS and CDR2 is YYNGEE in the germline V gene. This CDR3 is built from 15 residues. V shed 2 bases, J shed 0 bases, and the junction held 2 bases outside the gene matches. CDR3 sequence reads: CASSVSGGSGNTIYF. DNA of the CDR3: TGTGCCAGCAGCGTTTCAGGGGGCTCTGGAAACACCATATATTTT.

This clone was seen a few times. The V and J genes are TRBV4-1 and TRBJ2-7; 7 nucleotides match TRBD1. J lost 1 base, V lost 4 bases, and 13 bases had no gene match. Germline V gene sequence: CDR1 MGHRA, CDR2 YSYEKL. The CDR3 contains 17 residues. CDR3 sequence: CASSPGPRRTGSYEQYF. The CDR3 DNA is TGCGCCAGCAGCCCAGGGCCTCGGAGGACAGGTTCCTACGAGCAGTACTTC.

This chain uses TRBV7-2 with TRBJ2-5; D unresolved. V was clipped by 0 bases and J by 3 bases, with 5 bases between them. The CDR3 is 13 residues long. Germline V gives CDR1 SGHTA, CDR2 FQGNSA. The CDR3 DNA reads as TGTGCCAGCAGCTTAGCACGGGAAGAGACCCAGTACTTC. Residues: CASSLAREETQYF.

The chain links TRBV12-5 to TRBJ1-1; D uncertain. Trimming took 7 bases from V and 0 from J, leaving 3 bases between them. The CDR3 is 11 residues long. Germline lookup yields CDR1 LGHNT and CDR2 FRNRAP. The CDR3 sequence: CASAMNTEAFF. For the CDR3, the DNA is TGTGCTAGTGCCATGAACACTGAAGCTTTCTTT.

This chain connects TRBV6-5 to TRBJ2-7, with D possibly being TRBD2 (6 bases). The CDR3 extends over 13 amino acids. V shed 5 bases and J shed 2 bases, with 10 bases lying between them. Germline assignment: CDR1 MNHEY and CDR2 SVGAGI. Here the CDR3 DNA reads TGTGCCAGCAGTCGGGGACTTCCCTACGAGCAGTACTTC. It translates to CASSRGLPYEQYF.

This rearrangement joins TRBV28 to TRBJ2-7; tentatively, D is TRBD1 (6 bases). Germline CDR1 is MDHEN and CDR2 is SYDVKM. This CDR3 has 15 amino acids. The ends were cut back, 1 base at V and 1 base at J, with 11 bases in the middle. In DNA form, the CDR3 reads TGTGCCAGCAGTTTATCGGCAGGGGTTTCCTACGAGCAGTACTTC. Translated: CASSLSAGVSYEQYF.

The chain links TRBV4-3 to TRBJ2-7, with 9 bases aligning to TRBD2. This CDR3 has 15 residues. Germline CDR1 and CDR2: LGHNA and YSLEER. V lost 3 bases to trimming and J lost 4 bases; unmatched junction nucleotides: 7. CDR3 nucleotides: TGCGCCAGCAGCCAGGGACTAGCAGCTCTTTACGAGCAGTACTTC. As protein: CASSQGLAALYEQYF.

CDR3 in DNA: TGTGCCAGCAGCTTAGATTGGGGGATCGCTGGAAACACCATATATTTT. It translates to CASSLDWGIAGNTIYF. The rearrangement joins TRBV11-2 to TRBJ1-3, with a possible D match to TRBD1 (5 bases). Germline values: CDR1 SGHAT, CDR2 FQNNGV. V was clipped by 0 bases and J by 2 bases, with 11 bases between them. The CDR3 has 16 residues.

J is TRBJ2-7 and V is TRBV7-6; weak D call: TRBD2 (6 bases). Germline V gene sequence: CDR1 SGHVS, CDR2 FNYEAQ. V lost 1 base and J lost 2, with 18 bases in between. This CDR3 is 17 amino acids long. CDR3 coding DNA: TGTGCCAGCAGCTTAGGCGAGGGTAGCGGAAAGCCCTACGAGCAGTACTTC. It yields the protein CASSLGEGSGKPYEQYF.

V is TRBV5-1 and J is TRBJ2-1; TRBD2 might be the D (5 bases). Germline lookup yields CDR1 SGHRS and CDR2 YFSETQ. The CDR3 consists of 15 residues. V dropped 0 bases and J dropped 6 bases, with 13 bases sitting between them. The CDR3 region is CASSLDVGAINEQFF. CDR3 DNA: TGCGCCAGCAGCTTGGATGTGGGAGCGATCAATGAGCAGTTCTTC.

The rearrangement joins TRBV19 to TRBJ1-4; weak D call: TRBD1 (6 bases). The CDR3 totals 15 residues. Germline V gives CDR1 LNHDA, CDR2 SQIVND (reference sequence). V was pared by 3 bases and J by 5 bases, with 13 bases between. The CDR3 protein is CASSMGSGVNEKLFF. As DNA, the CDR3 is TGTGCCAGTAGTATGGGGTCAGGGGTGAATGAAAAACTGTTTTTT.

J is TRBJ1-2 and V is TRBV27; 8 bases are shared with TRBD1. Trimming at V came to 9 bases and at J to 1 base, leaving 13 bases not matched to a gene. Germline loops: CDR1 MNHEY, CDR2 SMNVEV (reference sequence). CDR3 length: 16 amino acids. The CDR3 region is CASVARVDRVNYGYTF. CDR3 coding DNA: TGTGCCAGTGTTGCTCGCGTGGACAGGGTTAACTATGGCTACACCTTC.